The present T cell receptor beta chain was sequenced within a study of blood T cell repertoires in COVID-19. Study in general: COVID-19 samples collected from the United States, Italy and Spain covered acute and convalescent phases. PBMCs, B-cell-depleted T cells, or T cells were the source of the cDNA or gDNA that made up the material.

The Seattle patients joined while their infection was active and were tracked longitudinally afterward. Per the original methods: Amplification from reference gene primers served as the basis for estimated nucleated cell counts. TCRdb's copy holds only in-frame clones and misses some; the assay was immunoSEQ multiplex PCR. V, J and clone size reflect that table, while D and trimming were determined from the DNA. Among roughly 350,000 clones listed, over 75% were seen once. CDR3 size: 12 residues. The V end lost 5 bases, the J end lost 7 bases, and 12 bases lay between the germline ends. Germline V gene sequence: CDR1 SGHAT, CDR2 FQNNGV.

The gene calls are TRBV11-2 and TRBJ2-7; D call uncertain. The sequence was obtained from a woman in her twenties or thirties with COVID-19, enrolled during active disease. The sequencing input was peripheral blood. The CDR3 coding sequence is TGTGCCAGCAGCCCAGGTGGGTGGGAGCAGTACTTC. This encodes CASSPGGWEQYF.